A single sample is the source of the 24 T cell receptor beta chains below, sequenced in a study of T-cell memory formation after mild COVID-19. TCRdb processed the 5' RACE reads anew with MiXCR; each CDR3 protein has one entry. This repertoire shows some 82,000 distinct CDR3 sequences, roughly 13% found once; its top ten account for 41%. The sample comprised PBMCs or a T cell subset sorted from them (not recorded which). The receptors shown here come from a man aged 18 to 30 who had mild COVID-19 (a few samples of this study predate the infection). Cell type and time point are not known.

This chain joins TRBV7-9 and TRBJ2-2; no definite D call. This CDR3 comprises 12 residues. Germline assignment: CDR1 SEHNR and CDR2 FQNEAQ (reference sequence). Trimming pared 7 bases from V and 6 bases from J, leaving 9 bases between. The CDR3 loop reads CASTRTSGELFF. The DNA for the CDR3 is TGTGCCAGCACTAGGACCTCCGGGGAGCTGTTTTTT. Combining the CDR3 with reference TRBV7-9 and TRBJ2-2 gives the whole variable domain DTGVSQNPRHKITKRGQNVTFRCDPISEHNRLYWYRQTLGQGPEFLTYFQNEAQLEKSRLLSDRFSAERPKGSFSTLEIQRTEQGDSAMYLCASTRTSGELFFGEGSRLTVL.

This clonotype was seen a few times. The chain recombines TRBV4-3 with TRBJ2-5; no reliable D call. The germline V gene has CDR1 LGHNA and CDR2 YSLEER. Trimming pared 1 base from V and 5 bases from J, leaving 11 bases between. The CDR3 spans 14 residues. CDR3 loop: CASSQGIRSETQYF. In DNA form, the CDR3 reads TGCGCCAGCAGCCAAGGGATTAGGTCGGAGACCCAGTACTTC.

Only a few counts were recorded for this clonotype. The chain uses TRBV27 and TRBJ1-1; D call uncertain. V dropped 5 bases and J dropped 1 base, with 11 bases sitting between them. CDR1 MNHEY and CDR2 SMNVEV come from the germline V gene (reference sequence). The CDR3 totals 14 residues. CDR3 sequence (DNA): TGTGCCAGCAGTCCCTTCATGGGGAACACTGAAGCTTTCTTT. Protein sequence: CASSPFMGNTEAFF.

This chain connects TRBV6-4 to TRBJ2-1; 8 bases agree with TRBD1. Germline V CDR1 and CDR2: MRHNA, SNTAGT. This CDR3 comprises 15 residues. The J segment lost 3 bases and the V segment lost 5 bases, leaving 6 bases of the junction unmatched. Here the CDR3 DNA reads TGTGCCAGCAGTCTGACAGGGGACAACTACAATGAGCAGTTCTTC. Residues: CASSLTGDNYNEQFF.

The rearrangement joins TRBV7-2 to TRBJ1-2; D is unclear. Between the trimmed V and J ends, which lost 3 bases and 3 bases, there was a span of 8 bases. The CDR3 contains 13 residues. The germline V gene has CDR1 SGHTA and CDR2 FQGNSA. In nucleotides, the CDR3 is TGTGCCAGCAGCTTCGGTTCTCACTATGGCTACACCTTC. It encodes CASSFGSHYGYTF.

The chain joins TRBV7-9 to TRBJ2-1; TRBD1 is a possible D gene (6 bases). The CDR3 is 15 residues long. Germline lookup yields CDR1 SEHNR and CDR2 FQNEAQ (reference sequence). Between the trimmed V and J ends, which lost 5 bases and 0 bases, there was a span of 11 bases. CDR3 nucleotide sequence: TGTGCCAGCAGCCCCTCCAGGGGCTCCTACAATGAGCAGTTCTTC. Amino acid sequence: CASSPSRGSYNEQFF.

The genes are TRBV7-9 and TRBJ2-7, with D possibly being TRBD2 (5 bases). This CDR3 has 13 residues. The V end was cut by 3 bases, the J end by 5 bases, with 11 bases between. CDR1 is SEHNR, CDR2 FQNEAQ, per germline (reference sequence). Here the CDR3 DNA reads TGTGCCAGCAGCTTGGAGACGAGGGACGAGCAGTACTTC. Translating it yields CASSLETRDEQYF.

A few counts support this clonotype. V and J are TRBV7-8 and TRBJ2-1; D not resolved. Trimming took 7 bases from V and 4 from J, leaving 8 bases between them. Germline V gives CDR1 SGHVS, CDR2 FQNEAQ. CDR3 length: 12 amino acids. The CDR3 region is CASTHFYNEQFF. The CDR3 coding sequence is TGTGCCAGCACCCATTTTTACAATGAGCAGTTCTTC.

This clonotype was counted only a few times. V usage is TRBV4-1 and J usage is TRBJ2-5; weak D call: TRBD1 (6 bases). CDR1 is MGHRA and CDR2 is YSYEKL in the germline V gene. The CDR3 length is 16 residues. V was trimmed by 0 bases and J by 7 bases, leaving 18 bases between them. The DNA of the CDR3 is TGCGCCAGCAGCCAAGACAGGGGCCGTGAAAATCGGACCCAGTACTTC. It encodes CASSQDRGRENRTQYF.

This sequence joins TRBV29-1 and TRBJ2-1; D is unresolved. Germline CDR1 is SQVTM and CDR2 is ANQGSEA. The CDR3 consists of 13 residues. DNA of the CDR3: TGCTCCTCGGTGGCCATAGACTACAATGAGCAGTTCTTC. It is translated as CSSVAIDYNEQFF.

This clonotype was counted between two and nine times. This rearrangement joins TRBV9 to TRBJ1-6; D uncertain. The CDR3 length is 14 residues. The germline gives CDR1 SGDLS, CDR2 YYNGEE. V was pared by 5 bases and J by 1 base, with 7 bases between. CDR3 residues: CASSGGSYNSPLHF. CDR3 nucleotides: TGTGCCAGCAGTGGAGGGTCCTATAATTCACCCCTCCACTTT.

The V call is TRBV5-1, the J call TRBJ1-5, with no clear D. This CDR3 is 15 amino acids long. Germline assignment: CDR1 SGHRS and CDR2 YFSETQ. V lost 5 bases to trimming and J lost 4 bases, with 16 bases between them. This CDR3 is CASSRTPAPNQPQHF. CDR3 sequence (DNA): TGCGCCAGCAGTCGGACTCCAGCGCCTAATCAGCCCCAGCATTTT.

The chain employs TRBV2 and TRBJ2-7; 7 bases are shared with TRBD1. V lost 2 bases, J lost 3 bases, and 4 bases stayed unmatched. CDR1 is SNHLY and CDR2 is FYNNEI in the germline V gene. CDR3 length equals 14 residues. The CDR3 nucleotides are TGTGCCAGCAGTGAATTGGGACAGCTCTACGAGCAGTACTTC. This sequence encodes CASSELGQLYEQYF.

This clonotype has at least ten counts. The J gene is TRBJ2-3, the V gene TRBV29-1; D gene unclear. The germline gives CDR1 SQVTM, CDR2 ANQGSEA. Trimming stripped 0 bases from V and 3 bases from J, with 7 bases between. The CDR3 loop spans 13 amino acids. The CDR3 DNA follows: TGCAGCGTTGAAGAACCCTATACAGATACGCAGTATTTT. This sequence encodes CSVEEPYTDTQYF.

This clonotype was observed many times. The V call is TRBV20-1, the J call TRBJ2-4; D is possibly TRBD1 (6 bases). Trimming shortened V by 1 base and J by 11 bases, and 18 bases separated the two germline ends. The germline V gene has CDR1 DFQATT and CDR2 SNEGSKA (reference sequence). The CDR3 has 14 residues. CDR3 in amino acids: CSARGTGHGFVQYF. CDR3 in DNA: TGCAGTGCTAGAGGCACGGGACATGGGTTTGTTCAGTACTTC.

V usage is TRBV5-1 and J usage is TRBJ1-1, with 10 bases aligning to TRBD1. Germline V gene data show CDR1 as SGHRS and CDR2 as YFSETQ. The junction had 11 bases not matched to a gene; V was cut back by 5 bases and J by 7 bases. This CDR3 region has 15 residues. This chain's CDR3 is CASRFRGQGMDEAFF. CDR3 sequence (DNA): TGCGCCAGCAGGTTCAGGGGACAGGGGATGGATGAAGCTTTCTTT.

The chain combines TRBV12-3 or TRBV12-4 with TRBJ1-1, with 8 bases fitting TRBD1. Trimming at V came to 1 base and at J to 4 bases, leaving 8 bases not matched to a gene. The CDR3 has 16 amino acids. In DNA, the CDR3 is TGTGCCAGCAGTTTAGGCTTCCGGGACAGGTCCACTGAAGCTTTCTTT. This translates into CASSLGFRDRSTEAFF.

This chain joins TRBV7-9 and TRBJ2-7; D is possibly TRBD2 (6 bases). The CDR3 extends over 13 amino acids. The V gene lost 5 bases and the J gene lost 7 bases, with 15 bases spanning the gap. Germline assignment: CDR1 SEHNR and CDR2 FQNEAQ (reference sequence). The CDR3, as DNA: TGTGCCAGCAGCCACCCCGGGGGACTTGAGCAGTACTTC. It yields the protein CASSHPGGLEQYF. The whole variable domain, remainder taken from reference TRBV7-9 and TRBJ2-7, is DTGVSQNPRHKITKRGQNVTFRCDPISEHNRLYWYRQTLGQGPEFLTYFQNEAQLEKSRLLSDRFSAERPKGSFSTLEIQRTEQGDSAMYLCASSHPGGLEQYFGPGTRLTVT.

This clonotype appeared a few times. The J gene is TRBJ2-1, the V gene TRBV6-5; 9 bases are a match to TRBD2. The CDR3 consists of 13 residues. Germline loops: CDR1 MNHEY, CDR2 SVGAGI. J gave up 6 bases and V 6 bases, and 3 bases lay outside the gene matches. In nucleotides, the CDR3 is TGTGCCAGCAGACCGGGACTAGCCAATGAGCAGTTCTTC. This sequence encodes CASRPGLANEQFF.

J is TRBJ2-7 and V is TRBV6-2 or TRBV6-3; D is undetermined. The CDR3 loop spans 14 amino acids. Deletions cut 6 bases from V and 2 bases from J, with 14 bases between. The germline gives CDR1 MNHEY, CDR2 SVGEGT. The CDR3 bases are TGTGCCAGCAGCACTTTGGCCCCTGCCTACGAGCAGTACGTC. Translating it yields CASSTLAPAYEQYV.

This chain joins TRBV2 and TRBJ2-2, with 8 nucleotides matching TRBD2. Germline trimming cut 3 bases from V and 8 bases from J; bases unmatched to any gene: 14. CDR1 and CDR2 (germline): SNHLY, FYNNEI. The CDR3 is made up of 17 amino acids. The CDR3 region is CASSDYGAGGRLGELFF. The CDR3 DNA follows: TGTGCCAGCAGTGATTACGGCGCGGGGGGCCGCCTGGGGGAGCTGTTTTTT.

This rearrangement joins TRBV6-1 to TRBJ2-7, with D uncertain. CDR1 MNHNS and CDR2 SASEGT come from the germline V gene. V was pared by 6 bases and J by 2 bases, with 17 bases between. The CDR3 sequence is 15 residues long. In nucleotides, the CDR3 is TGTGCCAGCAGGGCAGTGGAACTAAGTACCTACGAGCAGTACTTC. Its translation: CASRAVELSTYEQYF.

This clonotype was seen a few times. The J gene is TRBJ2-7, the V gene TRBV7-6; maybe TRBD2 (7 bases). The V gene's germline CDR1 is SGHVS and CDR2 FNYEAQ. V lost 5 bases to trimming and J lost 6 bases, with 23 bases between them. The CDR3 has 16 residues. The DNA of the CDR3 is TGTGCCAGCAGCCCACGGGGGGCCCATTTTCCTGGCGAGCAGTACGTC. Amino acid sequence: CASSPRGAHFPGEQYV.

V usage is TRBV6-5 and J usage is TRBJ1-1; TRBD1 is a possible D gene (6 bases). This CDR3 is 10 amino acids long. From germline, CDR1 is MNHEY and CDR2 SVGAGI. CDR3 loop: CASIGDKAFF. The CDR3, as DNA: TGTGCTTCGATCGGGGACAAGGCTTTCTTT.